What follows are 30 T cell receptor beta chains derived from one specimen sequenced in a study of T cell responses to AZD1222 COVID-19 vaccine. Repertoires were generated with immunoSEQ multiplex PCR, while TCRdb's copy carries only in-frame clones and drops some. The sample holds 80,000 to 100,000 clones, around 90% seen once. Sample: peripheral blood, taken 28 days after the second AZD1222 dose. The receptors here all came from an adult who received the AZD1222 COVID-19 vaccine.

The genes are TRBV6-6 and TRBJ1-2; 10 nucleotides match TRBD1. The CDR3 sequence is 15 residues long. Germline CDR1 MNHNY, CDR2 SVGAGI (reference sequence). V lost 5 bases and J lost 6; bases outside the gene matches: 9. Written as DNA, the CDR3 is TGTGCCAGCAGTAACCGGGACAGGGGTTTGGATGGCTACACCTTC. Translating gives CASSNRDRGLDGYTF.

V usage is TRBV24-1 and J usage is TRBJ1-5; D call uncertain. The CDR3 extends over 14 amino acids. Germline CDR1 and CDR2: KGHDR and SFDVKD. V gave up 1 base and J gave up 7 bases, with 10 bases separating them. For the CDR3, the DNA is TGTGCCACCAGTGATTTCTGGGATTCCCAGCCCCAGCATTTT. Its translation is CATSDFWDSQPQHF.

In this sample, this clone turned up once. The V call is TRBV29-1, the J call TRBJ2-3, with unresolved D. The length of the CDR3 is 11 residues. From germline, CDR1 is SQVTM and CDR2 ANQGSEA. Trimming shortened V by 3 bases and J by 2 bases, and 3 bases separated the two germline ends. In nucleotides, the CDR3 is TGCAGCGTTGATTTCACAGATACGCAGTATTTT. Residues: CSVDFTDTQYF.

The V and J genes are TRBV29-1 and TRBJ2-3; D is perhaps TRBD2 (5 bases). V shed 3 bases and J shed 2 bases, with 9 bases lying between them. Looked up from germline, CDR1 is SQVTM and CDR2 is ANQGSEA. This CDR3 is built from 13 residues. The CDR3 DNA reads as TGCAGCGTTGAGCGGGCTTCCACAGATACGCAGTATTTT. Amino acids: CSVERASTDTQYF.

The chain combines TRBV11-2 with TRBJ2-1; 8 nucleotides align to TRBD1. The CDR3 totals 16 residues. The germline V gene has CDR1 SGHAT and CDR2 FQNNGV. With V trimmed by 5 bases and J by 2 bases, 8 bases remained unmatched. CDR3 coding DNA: TGTGCCAGCAGCACCAGGACAGGGTTCCCCTACAATGAGCAGTTCTTC. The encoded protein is CASSTRTGFPYNEQFF.

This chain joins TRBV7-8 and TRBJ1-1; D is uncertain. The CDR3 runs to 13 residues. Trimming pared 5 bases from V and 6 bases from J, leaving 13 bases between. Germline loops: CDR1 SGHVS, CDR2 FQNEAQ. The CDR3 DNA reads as TGTGCCAGCAGCGCGCCAGAGCGGGCTGAAGCTTTCTTT. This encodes CASSAPERAEAFF.

In DNA, the CDR3 is TGTGCCAGCAGCTTGGTACTAGCGGGAGTCCCCCCCTACGAGCAGTACTTC. This translates into CASSLVLAGVPPYEQYF. This chain links TRBV5-5 with TRBJ2-7, with 11 bases matching TRBD2. V was pared by 0 bases and J by 2 bases, with 7 bases of the junction left unmatched. The CDR3 extends over 17 amino acids. Germline CDR1 reads SGHKS; CDR2 reads YYEKEE (reference sequence). The full variable domain, with the rest looked up from reference TRBV5-5 and TRBJ2-7, is DAGVTQSPTHLIKTRGQQVTLRCSPISGHKSVSWYQQVLGQGPQFIFQYYEKEERGRGNFPDRFSARQFPNYSSELNVNALLLGDSALYLCASSLVLAGVPPYEQYFGPGTRLTVT.

CDR3 sequence: CASSQDLMGTEAFF. The CDR3, as DNA: TGTGCCAGCAGCCAAGATCTGATGGGCACTGAAGCTTTCTTT. The chain uses TRBV14 and TRBJ1-1; D uncertain. There are 14 residues in the CDR3. V gave up 0 bases and J gave up 4 bases, with 9 bases separating them. The germline gives CDR1 SGHDN, CDR2 FVKESK.

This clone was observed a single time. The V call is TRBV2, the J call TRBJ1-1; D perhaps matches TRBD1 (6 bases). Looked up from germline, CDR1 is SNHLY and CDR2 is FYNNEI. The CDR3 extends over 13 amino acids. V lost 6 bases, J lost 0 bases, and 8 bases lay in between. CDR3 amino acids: CASSRQVNTEAFF. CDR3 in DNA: TGTGCCAGCAGCCGACAGGTGAACACTGAAGCTTTCTTT.

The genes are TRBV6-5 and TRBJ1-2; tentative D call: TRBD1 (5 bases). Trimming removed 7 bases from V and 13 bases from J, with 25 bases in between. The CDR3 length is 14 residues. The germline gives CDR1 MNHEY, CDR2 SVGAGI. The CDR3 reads CASTPSGQSRTGTF. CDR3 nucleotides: TGTGCCAGCACCCCCTCGGGGCAGTCTAGGACGGGCACCTTC.

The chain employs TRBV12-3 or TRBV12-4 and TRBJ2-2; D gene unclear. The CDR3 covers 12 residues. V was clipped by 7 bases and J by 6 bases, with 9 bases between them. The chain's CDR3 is CASTQWAGELFF. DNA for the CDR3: TGTGCCAGCACCCAGTGGGCCGGGGAGCTGTTTTTT.

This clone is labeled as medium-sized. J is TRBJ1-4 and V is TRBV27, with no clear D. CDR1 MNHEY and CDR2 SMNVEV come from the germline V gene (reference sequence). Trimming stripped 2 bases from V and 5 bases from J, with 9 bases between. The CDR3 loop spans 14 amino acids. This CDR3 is CASSLNNGNEKLFF. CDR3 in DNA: TGTGCCAGCAGTTTAAATAACGGAAATGAAAAACTGTTTTTT. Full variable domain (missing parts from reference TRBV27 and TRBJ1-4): EAQVTQNPRYLITVTGKKLTVTCSQNMNHEYMSWYRQDPGLGLRQIYYSMNVEVTDKGDVPEGYKVSRKEKRNFPLILESPSPNQTSLYFCASSLNNGNEKLFFGSGTQLSVL.

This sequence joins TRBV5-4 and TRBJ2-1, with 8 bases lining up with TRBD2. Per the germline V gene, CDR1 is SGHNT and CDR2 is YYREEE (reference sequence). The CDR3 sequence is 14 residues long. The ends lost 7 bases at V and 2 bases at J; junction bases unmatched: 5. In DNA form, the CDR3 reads TGTGCCAGCTCCGGTAGCGGGACCTACAATGAGCAGTTCTTC. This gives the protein CASSGSGTYNEQFF.

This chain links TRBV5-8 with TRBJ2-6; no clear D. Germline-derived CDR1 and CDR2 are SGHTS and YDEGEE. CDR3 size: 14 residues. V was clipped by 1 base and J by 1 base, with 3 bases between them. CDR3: CASSLRSGANVLTF. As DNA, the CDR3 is TGTGCCAGCAGCTTGAGGTCTGGGGCCAACGTCCTGACTTTC.

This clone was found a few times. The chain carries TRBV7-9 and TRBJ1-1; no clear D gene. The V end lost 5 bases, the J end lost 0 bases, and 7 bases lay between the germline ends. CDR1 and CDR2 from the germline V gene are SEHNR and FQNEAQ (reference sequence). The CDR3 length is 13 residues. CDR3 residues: CASSVQVNTEAFF. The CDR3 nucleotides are TGTGCCAGCAGCGTCCAGGTGAACACTGAAGCTTTCTTT.

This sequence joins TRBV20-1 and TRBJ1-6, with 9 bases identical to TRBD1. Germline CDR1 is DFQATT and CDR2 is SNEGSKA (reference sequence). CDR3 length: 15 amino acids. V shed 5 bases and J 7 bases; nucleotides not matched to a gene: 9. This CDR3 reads CSAGGRQGENSPLHF. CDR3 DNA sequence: TGCAGTGCTGGTGGACGACAGGGGGAGAATTCACCCCTCCACTTT.

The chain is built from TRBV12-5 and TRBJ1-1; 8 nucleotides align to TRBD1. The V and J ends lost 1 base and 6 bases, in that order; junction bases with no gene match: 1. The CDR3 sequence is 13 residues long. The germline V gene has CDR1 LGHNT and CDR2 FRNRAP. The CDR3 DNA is TGTGCTAGTGGTTTGGGGGACAGGCCTGAAGCTTTCTTT. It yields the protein CASGLGDRPEAFF.

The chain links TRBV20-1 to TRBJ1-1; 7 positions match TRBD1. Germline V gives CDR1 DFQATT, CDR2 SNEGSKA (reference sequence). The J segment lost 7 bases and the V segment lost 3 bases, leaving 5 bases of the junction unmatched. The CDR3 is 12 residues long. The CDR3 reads CSASTGVVEAFF. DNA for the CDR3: TGCAGTGCTAGTACAGGGGTAGTTGAAGCTTTCTTT.

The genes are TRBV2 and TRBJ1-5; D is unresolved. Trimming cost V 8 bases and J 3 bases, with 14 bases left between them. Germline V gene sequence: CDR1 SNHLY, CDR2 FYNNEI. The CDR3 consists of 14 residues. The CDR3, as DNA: TGTGCCAGCCAGGCTGCCAGTCTCAATCAGCCCCAGCATTTT. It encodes CASQAASLNQPQHF.

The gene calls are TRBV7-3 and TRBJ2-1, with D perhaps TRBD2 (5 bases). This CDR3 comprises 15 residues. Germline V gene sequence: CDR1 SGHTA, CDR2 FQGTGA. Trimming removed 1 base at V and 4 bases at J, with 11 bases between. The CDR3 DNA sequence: TGTGCCAGCAGCTTAAGGCAAGCGGAATACAATGAGCAGTTCTTC. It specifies CASSLRQAEYNEQFF.

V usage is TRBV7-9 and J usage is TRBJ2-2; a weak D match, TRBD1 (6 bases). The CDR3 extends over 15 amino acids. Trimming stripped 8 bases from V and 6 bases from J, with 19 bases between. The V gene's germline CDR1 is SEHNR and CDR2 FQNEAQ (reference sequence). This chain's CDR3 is CASAIGQLGAGELFF. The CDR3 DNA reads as TGTGCCAGCGCGATTGGACAGTTAGGGGCCGGGGAGCTGTTTTTT. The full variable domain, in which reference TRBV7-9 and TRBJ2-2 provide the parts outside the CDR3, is DTGVSQNPRHKITKRGQNVTFRCDPISEHNRLYWYRQTLGQGPEFLTYFQNEAQLEKSRLLSDRFSAERPKGSFSTLEIQRTEQGDSAMYLCASAIGQLGAGELFFGEGSRLTVL.

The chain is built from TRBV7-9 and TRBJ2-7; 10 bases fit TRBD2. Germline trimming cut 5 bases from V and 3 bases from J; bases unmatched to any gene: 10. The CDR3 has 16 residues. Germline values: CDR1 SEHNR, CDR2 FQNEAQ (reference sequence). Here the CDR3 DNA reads TGTGCCAGCAGCCTTCAAACGGGACTAGCGAGCTACGAGCAGTACTTC. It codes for CASSLQTGLASYEQYF.

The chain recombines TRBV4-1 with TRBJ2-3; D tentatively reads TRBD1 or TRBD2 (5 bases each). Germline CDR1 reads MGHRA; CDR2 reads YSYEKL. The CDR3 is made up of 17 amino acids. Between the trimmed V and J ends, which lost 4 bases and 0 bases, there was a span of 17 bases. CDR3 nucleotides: TGCGCCAGCAGCCGCCAAGGCCCGGGGCAAAGCACAGATACGCAGTATTTT. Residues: CASSRQGPGQSTDTQYF.

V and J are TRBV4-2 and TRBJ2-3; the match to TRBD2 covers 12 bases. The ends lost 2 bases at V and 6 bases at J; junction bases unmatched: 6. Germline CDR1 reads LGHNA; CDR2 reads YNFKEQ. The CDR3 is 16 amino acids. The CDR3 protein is CASSQLAGGPGDTQYF. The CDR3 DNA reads TGTGCCAGCAGCCAACTAGCGGGGGGGCCGGGCGATACGCAGTATTTT.

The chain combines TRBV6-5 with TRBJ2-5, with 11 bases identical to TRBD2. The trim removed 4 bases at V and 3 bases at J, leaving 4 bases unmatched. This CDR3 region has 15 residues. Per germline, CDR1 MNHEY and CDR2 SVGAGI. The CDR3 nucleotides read TGTGCCAGCAGTTCGTGGGGACTAGCGGAAGAGACCCAGTACTTC. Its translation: CASSSWGLAEETQYF.

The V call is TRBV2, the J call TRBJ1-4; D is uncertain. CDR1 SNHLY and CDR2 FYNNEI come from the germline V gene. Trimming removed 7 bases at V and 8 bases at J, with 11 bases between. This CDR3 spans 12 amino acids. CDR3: CASNGYEEKLFF. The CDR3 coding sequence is TGTGCCAGCAACGGGTATGAAGAAAAACTGTTTTTT.

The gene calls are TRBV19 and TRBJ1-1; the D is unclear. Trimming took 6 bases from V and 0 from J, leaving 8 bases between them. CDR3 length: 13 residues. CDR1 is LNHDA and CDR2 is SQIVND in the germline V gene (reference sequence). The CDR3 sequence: CASRNFVNTEAFF. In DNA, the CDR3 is TGTGCCAGTAGGAACTTCGTGAACACTGAAGCTTTCTTT.

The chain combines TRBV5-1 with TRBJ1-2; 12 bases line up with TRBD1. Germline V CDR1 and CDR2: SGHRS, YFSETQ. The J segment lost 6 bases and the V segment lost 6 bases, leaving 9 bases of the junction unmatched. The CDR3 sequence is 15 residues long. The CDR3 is CASNRGTGGIDGYTF. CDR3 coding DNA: TGCGCCAGCAATCGAGGGACAGGGGGCATCGATGGCTACACCTTC.

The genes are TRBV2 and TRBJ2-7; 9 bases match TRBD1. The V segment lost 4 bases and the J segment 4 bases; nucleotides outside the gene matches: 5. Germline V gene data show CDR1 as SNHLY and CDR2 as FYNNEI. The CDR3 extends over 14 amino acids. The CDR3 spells CASSGRDRVYEQYF. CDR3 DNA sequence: TGTGCCAGCAGTGGACGGGACAGGGTATACGAGCAGTACTTC.

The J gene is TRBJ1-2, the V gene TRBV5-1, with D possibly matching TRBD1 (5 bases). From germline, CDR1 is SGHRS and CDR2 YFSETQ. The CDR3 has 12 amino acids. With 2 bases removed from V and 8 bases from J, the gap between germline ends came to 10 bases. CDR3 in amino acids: CASSLSGKGYTF. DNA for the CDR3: TGCGCCAGCAGCTTATCAGGGAAGGGCTACACCTTC.